The rows below give T cell receptor beta chains drawn from one sample of a study of cytomegalovirus exposure and HLA in healthy donors. Only in-frame clones appear in the TCRdb table, and some are missing; sequencing was by immunoSEQ multiplex PCR. The table has over 100,000 clones, approximately 78% seen once; the top ten hold 3% to 4%. Sequenced material: PBMCs. The receptors shown here come from a woman aged 25-40 years in good health and CMV-seropositive. Each CDR3 is given with its conserved first and last residue.

J gene	V gene	CDR3 protein
TRBJ2-1	TRBV5-4	CASSLASGEYNEQFF
TRBJ2-1	TRBV2	CASSESSGYNEQFF
TRBJ1-3	TRBV19	CASSYQGTSGNTIYF
TRBJ1-4	TRBV5-1	CASSQGRGTGEKLFF
-	TRBV18	CASSPASGGYEQYF
TRBJ1-5	TRBV6-1	CASKTGLSNQPQHF
TRBJ2-7	TRBV14	CASSQFDSLYEQYF
TRBJ1-2	TRBV7-9	CASSSSVAGSDYGYTF
TRBJ1-4	TRBV7-2	CASSSGGLNEKLFF
TRBJ2-3	TRBV28	CASSPPGLQVADTQYF
TRBJ1-4	TRBV7-2	CASRTGFNEKLFF
TRBJ2-7	TRBV5-6	CASSSRDRGGEQYF
TRBJ1-2	TRBV11-2	CASSFSWDSGAGYTF
TRBJ1-1	TRBV19	CASMNRNTEAFF
TRBJ2-3	TRBV6-4	CASSDRGWTDTQYF
TRBJ1-4	TRBV6-6	CASTRGVGKLFF
TRBJ2-2	TRBV19	CASHREASNTGELFF
TRBJ1-2	TRBV4-1	CASARQQVNYGYTF
TRBJ2-3	TRBV5-1	CASSPGGGHTDTQYF
TRBJ2-2	TRBV28	CASSLNRGLAGGPANTGELFF
TRBJ2-7	TRBV9	CASSAGTGDYEQYF
TRBJ1-1	TRBV7-6	CASSLGIAPNTEAFF
TRBJ2-3	TRBV2	CAYKGQGGSLTDTQYF
TRBJ1-6	TRBV6-1	CASSVLGDRVSPLHF
TRBJ2-4	TRBV13	CASSLGPWAGNIQYF
TRBJ1-1	TRBV15	CATSRDLKEGTEAFF
TRBJ1-1	TRBV28	CASSLRGGDTEAFF
TRBJ1-1	TRBV5-1	CASSTDISTEAFF
TRBJ1-6	TRBV18	CASSPKGGGDSPLHF
TRBJ1-4	TRBV7-9	CASSTGLGDEKLFF
TRBJ2-1	TRBV11-1	CASSFTSGGNNEQFF
TRBJ2-7	TRBV4-1	CASSLRDRGYEQYF
TRBJ2-7	TRBV7-8	CASSLVSGDEQYF
TRBJ2-2	TRBV5-1	CASSWKLTGTSGDSGELFF
TRBJ2-2	TRBV4-3	CASSRGTGTNTGELFF
TRBJ1-3	TRBV7-6	CASSLGGAGGNTIYF
TRBJ2-3	TRBV18	CASSPPGLSDTQYF
TRBJ2-1	TRBV28	CASSDRGNEQFF
TRBJ2-2	TRBV7-8	CASSLPGLNTGELFF
TRBJ2-3	TRBV6-7	CARRTAWGVMGTDTQYF
TRBJ1-5	TRBV7-2	CASSPGGGYSNQPQHF
TRBJ2-1	TRBV7-9	CASSSQLTYNEQFF
TRBJ1-1	TRBV6-5	CASSYSPRNTEAFF
TRBJ1-2	TRBV4-1	CASSQEGRTGKRTYGYTF
TRBJ2-7	TRBV4-3	CASSQVPSSYEQYF
TRBJ2-1	TRBV25-1	CASSQRTPGYNEQFF
TRBJ1-4	TRBV19	CASSPRTAGGWEKLFF
TRBJ1-2	TRBV18	CASSPPDRGRYGYTF
TRBJ1-4	TRBV19	CATTGQLNEKLFF
TRBJ1-4	TRBV18	CASSPDTLFGEKLFF
TRBJ1-2	TRBV28	CASSLSTDLYGYTF
TRBJ2-2	TRBV4-2	CASRPGTNTGELFF
TRBJ1-3	TRBV19	CASSKDSFSGNTIYF
TRBJ1-6	TRBV13	CASSLSLSGNSPLHF